This T cell receptor beta chain emerged from a study of OX40 agonist ivuxolimab in advanced cancers. Assay: immunoSEQ multiplex PCR; the TCRdb copy retains only in-frame clones and omits some. Of some 50,000 clones listed, approximately 91% were seen once; the top ten hold approximately 18%. The V gene's germline CDR1 is MNHEY and CDR2 SVGAGI. The CDR3 sequence is 14 residues long. J was trimmed by 2 bases and V by 6 bases; bases with no gene match: 5. This TCR was sampled from an adult with an advanced solid tumor such as melanoma, head and neck, liver or kidney cancer. Sequencing used CD4+ or CD8+ T cells sorted from blood, obtained in a trial of the OX40 agonist ivuxolimab. The genes are TRBV6-5 and TRBJ2-7, with TRBD1 identical over 9 bases. The CDR3 DNA sequence: TGTGCCAGCAGACTACAGGGGGCTCCCTACGAGCAGTACTTC. As protein: CASRLQGAPYEQYF.